This record concerns one T cell receptor (beta chain) sequence. Its antigen remains undetermined. No much larger clonotype is one base removed from it; base qualities were not supplied. From cysteine to phenylalanine, the CDR3 is 14 amino acids long. Only the CDR3 portion is preserved as DNA: 42 bases, with reading frame beginning at the first base. Trimming takes 7 bases from V and 4 bases from J, and the germline ends sit 19 bases apart. Via the germline V gene (reference sequence), CDR1 is DFQATT and CDR2 SNEGSKA. These data are taken from a study of patients and donors after allogeneic stem cell transplantation (dated by TCRdb to the early 2020s). The library came from RT-PCR. Sequenced on a NextSeq 550. TCRdb reprocessing: public reads trimmed at Q25 with fastp, clones called with MiXCR, in-frame beta chains kept. For every CDR3 protein sequence, its rows merge into one entry that carries the most common genes and DNA. This sample holds about a million distinct CDR3 sequences; around 17% were observed only once. Around 5.5% of the sample lies in the top ten.

The sequenced sample consisted of blood, either unsorted or a sorted T cell fraction (not recorded which). The sequence derives from a human donor who was either an allogeneic HSCT recipient or a stem cell or donor lymphocyte infusion donor (not recorded which). It is not recorded whose cells these are; they may come from a transplant donor. Recombination connected TRBV20-1 to TRBJ2-5; perhaps TRBD2 is the D gene, with 5 bases matching. The CDR3 region reads CSVMEGREGETQYF. The DNA sequence reads TGCAGTGTGATGGAAGGGCGCGAGGGAGAGACCCAGTACTTC.